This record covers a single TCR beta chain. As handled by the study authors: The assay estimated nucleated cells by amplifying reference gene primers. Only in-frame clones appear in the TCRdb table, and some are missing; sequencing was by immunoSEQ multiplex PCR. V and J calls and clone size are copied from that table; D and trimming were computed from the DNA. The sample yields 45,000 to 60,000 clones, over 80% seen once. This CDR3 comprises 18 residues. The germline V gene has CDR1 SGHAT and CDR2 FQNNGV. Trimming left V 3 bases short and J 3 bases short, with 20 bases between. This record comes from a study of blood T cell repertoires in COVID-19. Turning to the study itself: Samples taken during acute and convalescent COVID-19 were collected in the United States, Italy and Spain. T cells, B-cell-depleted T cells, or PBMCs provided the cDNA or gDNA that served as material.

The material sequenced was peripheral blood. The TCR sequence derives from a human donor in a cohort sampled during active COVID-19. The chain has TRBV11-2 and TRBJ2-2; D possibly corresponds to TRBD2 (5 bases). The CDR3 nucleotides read TGTGCCAGCAGCTTGAATAGTGTCCGGGGTAGTCACACCGGGGAGCTGTTTTTT. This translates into CASSLNSVRGSHTGELFF.